The 13 T cell receptor beta chains given below trace back to one sample, sequenced in a study of PD-1 blockade in mismatch repair-deficient tumors. The assay was immunoSEQ multiplex PCR, and TCRdb's table has in-frame clones only and misses some. The table lists about 67,000 clones, almost 80% of them singletons. The sequences come from peripheral blood, collected 2 weeks after starting pembrolizumab. These receptors were taken from an adult with mismatch repair-deficient cancer.

J is TRBJ2-3 and V is TRBV30; 8 positions match TRBD2. Trimming at V came to 0 bases and at J to 3 bases, leaving 5 bases not matched to a gene. Germline CDR1 and CDR2: GTSNPN and SVGIG (reference sequence). This CDR3 comprises 15 residues. The CDR3 protein is CAWSVAGALTDTQYF. The CDR3 bases are TGTGCCTGGAGTGTAGCGGGAGCCCTGACAGATACGCAGTATTTT.

The CDR3 DNA reads TGCGCCAGCAGCCTGACCGGGACTAGCGGGAGTGAGCAGTACTTC. Amino acids: CASSLTGTSGSEQYF. The rearrangement uses TRBV4-1 and TRBJ2-7; 14 bases are shared with TRBD2. This CDR3 region has 15 residues. Trimming removed 4 bases from V and 7 bases from J; junction bases left unmatched: 6. Germline CDR1 is MGHRA and CDR2 is YSYEKL.

The gene calls are TRBV5-1 and TRBJ1-4, with D unresolved. This CDR3 comprises 14 residues. From germline, CDR1 is SGHRS and CDR2 YFSETQ. The V end lost 5 bases, the J end lost 3 bases, and 11 bases lay between the germline ends. The chain's CDR3 is CASSSASANEKLFF. CDR3 nucleotide sequence: TGCGCCAGCAGTTCGGCATCGGCTAATGAAAAACTGTTTTTT.

The rearrangement uses TRBV9 and TRBJ2-4, with D perhaps TRBD1 (5 bases). Germline lookup yields CDR1 SGDLS and CDR2 YYNGEE. CDR3 size: 13 residues. Trimming removed 4 bases at V and 7 bases at J, with 12 bases between. The CDR3 is CASSPHRSNIQYF. The CDR3, as DNA: TGTGCCAGCAGCCCCCACAGGAGTAACATTCAGTACTTC.

The chain carries TRBV19 and TRBJ1-1; the D gene is possibly TRBD1 (5 bases). The germline CDR1 and CDR2 sequences are LNHDA and SQIVND (reference sequence). The V gene lost 3 bases and the J gene lost 1 base, with 9 bases spanning the gap. The CDR3 is made up of 14 amino acids. CDR3 bases: TGTGCCAGTAGTATTGAGGGGAAGAACACTGAAGCTTTCTTT. It translates to CASSIEGKNTEAFF.

The chain couples TRBV27 to TRBJ1-5, with D perhaps matching TRBD1 (6 bases). The CDR3 spans 16 residues. Germline values: CDR1 MNHEY, CDR2 SMNVEV (reference sequence). The germline V and J ends were trimmed by 1 base and 5 bases, with 15 bases remaining between them. The CDR3 DNA is TGTGCCAGCAGTTTATGTAGGACAGAGCGTGATCAGCCCCAGCATTTT. Its translation: CASSLCRTERDQPQHF.

The chain carries TRBV19 and TRBJ1-4; D gene unclear. The V and J ends lost 3 bases and 8 bases respectively, with 10 bases between them. Germline V gene data show CDR1 as LNHDA and CDR2 as SQIVND (reference sequence). The CDR3 runs 13 residues. The CDR3 spells CASSMATREKLFF. The CDR3 DNA is TGTGCCAGTAGTATGGCCACACGAGAAAAACTGTTTTTT. The full variable domain, completed using reference TRBV19 and TRBJ1-4, is DGGITQSPKYLFRKEGQNVTLSCEQNLNHDAMYWYRQDPGQGLRLIYYSQIVNDFQKGDIAEGYSVSREKKESFPLTVTSAQKNPTAFYLCASSMATREKLFFGSGTQLSVL.

V usage is TRBV25-1 and J usage is TRBJ1-1; D is uncertain. The CDR3 consists of 13 residues. V shed 5 bases and J shed 2 bases, with 9 bases lying between them. Per germline, CDR1 MGHDK and CDR2 SYGVNS. In DNA, the CDR3 is TGTGCCAGCAGTAAGGGTCTTAACACTGAAGCTTTCTTT. Translated, it gives CASSKGLNTEAFF. Looking up the rest from reference TRBV25-1 and TRBJ1-1 gives the full variable domain: EADIYQTPRYLVIGTGKKITLECSQTMGHDKMYWYQQDPGMELHLIHYSYGVNSTEKGDLSSESTVSRIRTEHFPLTLESARPSHTSQYLCASSKGLNTEAFFGQGTRLTVV.

This clone was observed once. The gene calls are TRBV7-9 and TRBJ2-1; 8 bases match TRBD2. CDR3 length: 16 residues. Losses at the gene ends were 1 base for V and 9 bases for J; bases not matched to a gene: 11. Germline CDR1 reads SEHNR; CDR2 reads FQNEAQ (reference sequence). CDR3 loop: CASSLVSGGPGVEQFF. The DNA of the CDR3 is TGTGCCAGCAGCTTAGTATCGGGAGGGCCGGGTGTTGAGCAGTTCTTC.

This rearrangement joins TRBV9 to TRBJ2-3, with 9 positions matching TRBD1. The CDR3 has 16 residues. After removal of 4 bases from V and 2 bases from J, the junction contained 8 bases not matched to a gene. Germline V gene sequence: CDR1 SGDLS, CDR2 YYNGEE. CDR3 sequence (DNA): TGTGCCAGCAGCCCCTCGGGACAGGGATACACAGATACGCAGTATTTT. This encodes CASSPSGQGYTDTQYF.

This chain links TRBV6-4 with TRBJ2-2; no clear D gene. Trimming took off 0 bases at V and 2 bases at J, with 10 bases between the two ends. Germline lookup yields CDR1 MRHNA and CDR2 SNTAGT. The CDR3 has 16 amino acids. CDR3 residues: CASSDSMQFNTGELFF. CDR3 sequence (DNA): TGTGCCAGCAGTGACTCGATGCAATTTAACACCGGGGAGCTGTTTTTT.

The V and J genes are TRBV19 and TRBJ1-4; D is unresolved. Trimming took 6 bases from V and 8 from J, leaving 16 bases between them. Germline V gives CDR1 LNHDA, CDR2 SQIVND (reference sequence). The length of the CDR3 is 14 residues. In DNA, the CDR3 is TGTGCCAGTAGCCTCGACCGCCAAGGAGAAAAACTGTTTTTT. It codes for CASSLDRQGEKLFF.

This clone was seen many times. This chain joins TRBV5-6 and TRBJ1-1; D might be TRBD1 (5 bases). The germline CDR1 and CDR2 sequences are SGHDT and YYEEEE. Trimming shortened V by 1 base and J by 0 bases, and 10 bases separated the two germline ends. This CDR3 has 15 residues. The DNA of the CDR3 is TGTGCCAGCAGCTTGAGACAGCTCATGAACACTGAAGCTTTCTTT. Protein product: CASSLRQLMNTEAFF.